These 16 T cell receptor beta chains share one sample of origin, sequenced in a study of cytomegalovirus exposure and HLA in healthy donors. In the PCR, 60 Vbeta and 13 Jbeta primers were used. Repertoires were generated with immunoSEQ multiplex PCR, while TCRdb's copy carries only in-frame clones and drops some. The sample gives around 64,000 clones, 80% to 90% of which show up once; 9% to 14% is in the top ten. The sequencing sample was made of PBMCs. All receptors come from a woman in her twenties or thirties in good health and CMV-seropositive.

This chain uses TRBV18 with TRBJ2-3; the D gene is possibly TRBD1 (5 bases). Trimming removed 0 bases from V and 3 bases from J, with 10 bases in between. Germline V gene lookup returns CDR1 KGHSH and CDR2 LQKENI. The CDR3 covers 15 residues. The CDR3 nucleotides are TGTGCCAGCTCACCACCGTCCCAGGGTACAGATACGCAGTATTTT. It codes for CASSPPSQGTDTQYF.

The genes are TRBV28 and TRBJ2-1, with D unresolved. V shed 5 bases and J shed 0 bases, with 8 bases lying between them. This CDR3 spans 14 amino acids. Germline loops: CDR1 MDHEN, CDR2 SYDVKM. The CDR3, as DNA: TGTGCCAGCAGTCCCCTGAGCTCCTACAATGAGCAGTTCTTC. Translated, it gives CASSPLSSYNEQFF.

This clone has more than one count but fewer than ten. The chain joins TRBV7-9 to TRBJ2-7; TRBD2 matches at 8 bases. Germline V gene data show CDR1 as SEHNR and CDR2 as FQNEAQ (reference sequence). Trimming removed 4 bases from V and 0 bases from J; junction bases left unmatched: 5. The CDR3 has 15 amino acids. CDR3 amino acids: CASSSTSDSSYEQYF. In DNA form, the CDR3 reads TGTGCCAGCAGCTCGACTAGCGATAGCTCCTACGAGCAGTACTTC.

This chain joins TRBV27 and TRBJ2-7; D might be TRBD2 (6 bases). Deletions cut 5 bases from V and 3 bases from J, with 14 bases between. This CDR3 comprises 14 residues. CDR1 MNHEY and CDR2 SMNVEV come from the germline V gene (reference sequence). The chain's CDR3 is CASSPRGSGYEQYF. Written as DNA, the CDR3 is TGTGCCAGCAGTCCCCGGGGTAGCGGCTACGAGCAGTACTTC.

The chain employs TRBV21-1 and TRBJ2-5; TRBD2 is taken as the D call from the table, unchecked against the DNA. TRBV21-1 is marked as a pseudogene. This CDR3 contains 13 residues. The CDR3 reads CASSARNGETQYF. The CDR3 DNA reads TGTGCCAGCAGCGCCAGAAACGGGGAGACCCAGTACTTC.

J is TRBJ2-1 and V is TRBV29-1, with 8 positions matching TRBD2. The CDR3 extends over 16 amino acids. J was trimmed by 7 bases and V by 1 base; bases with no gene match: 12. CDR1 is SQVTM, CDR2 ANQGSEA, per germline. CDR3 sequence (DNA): TGCAGCGTTGAAGCCCAACCGGGACTAGTGGGGAATGAGCAGTTCTTC. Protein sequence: CSVEAQPGLVGNEQFF.

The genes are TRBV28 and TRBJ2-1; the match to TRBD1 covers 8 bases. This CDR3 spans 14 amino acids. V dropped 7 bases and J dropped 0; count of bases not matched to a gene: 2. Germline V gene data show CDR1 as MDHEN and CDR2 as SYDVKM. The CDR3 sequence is CASMGTGSYNEQFF. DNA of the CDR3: TGTGCCAGCATGGGGACAGGCTCCTACAATGAGCAGTTCTTC. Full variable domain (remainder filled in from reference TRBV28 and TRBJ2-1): DVKVTQSSRYLVKRTGEKVFLECVQDMDHENMFWYRQDPGLGLRLIYFSYDVKMKEKGDIPEGYSVSREKKERFSLILESASTNQTSMYLCASMGTGSYNEQFFGPGTRLTVL.

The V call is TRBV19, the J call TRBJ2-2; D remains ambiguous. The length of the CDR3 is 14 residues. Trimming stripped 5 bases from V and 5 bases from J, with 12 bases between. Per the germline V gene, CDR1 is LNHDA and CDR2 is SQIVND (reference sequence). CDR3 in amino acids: CASSSHSATGELFF. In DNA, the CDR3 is TGTGCCAGTAGTTCCCATAGTGCAACCGGGGAGCTGTTTTTT. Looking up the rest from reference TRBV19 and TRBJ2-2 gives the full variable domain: DGGITQSPKYLFRKEGQNVTLSCEQNLNHDAMYWYRQDPGQGLRLIYYSQIVNDFQKGDIAEGYSVSREKKESFPLTVTSAQKNPTAFYLCASSSHSATGELFFGEGSRLTVL.

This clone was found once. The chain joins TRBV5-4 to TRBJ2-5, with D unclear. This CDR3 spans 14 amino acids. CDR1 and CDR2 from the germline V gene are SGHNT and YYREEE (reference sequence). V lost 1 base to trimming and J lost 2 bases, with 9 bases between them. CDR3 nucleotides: TGTGCCAGCAGCTTGTGGTCCCTACAAGAGACCCAGTACTTC. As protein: CASSLWSLQETQYF. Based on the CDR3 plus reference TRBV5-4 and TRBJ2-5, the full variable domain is ETGVTQSPTHLIKTRGQQVTLRCSSQSGHNTVSWYQQALGQGPQFIFQYYREEENGRGNFPPRFSGLQFPNYSSELNVNALELDDSALYLCASSLWSLQETQYFGPGTRLLVL.

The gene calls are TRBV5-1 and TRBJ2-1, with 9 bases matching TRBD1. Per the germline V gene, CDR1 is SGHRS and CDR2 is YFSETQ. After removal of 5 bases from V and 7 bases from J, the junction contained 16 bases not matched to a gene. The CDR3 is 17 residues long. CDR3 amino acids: CASSKTGGLGLWNEQFF. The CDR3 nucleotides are TGCGCCAGCAGTAAAACAGGGGGCCTAGGTCTTTGGAATGAGCAGTTCTTC.

The CDR3 sequence: CASSPGTGSTDTQYF. CDR3 DNA: TGTGCCAGCTCTCCAGGGACAGGATCAACTGATACGCAGTATTTT. The V call is TRBV18, the J call TRBJ2-3; 8 bases match TRBD1. V lost 6 bases and J lost 6; bases outside the gene matches: 11. Germline V gene sequence: CDR1 KGHSH, CDR2 LQKENI. This CDR3 comprises 15 residues.

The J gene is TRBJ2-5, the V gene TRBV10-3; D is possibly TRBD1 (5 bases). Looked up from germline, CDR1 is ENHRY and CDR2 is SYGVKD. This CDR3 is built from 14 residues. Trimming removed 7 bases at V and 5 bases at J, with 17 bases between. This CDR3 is CAINDAGIGETQYF. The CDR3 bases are TGTGCCATCAACGACGCAGGGATCGGCGAGACCCAGTACTTC.

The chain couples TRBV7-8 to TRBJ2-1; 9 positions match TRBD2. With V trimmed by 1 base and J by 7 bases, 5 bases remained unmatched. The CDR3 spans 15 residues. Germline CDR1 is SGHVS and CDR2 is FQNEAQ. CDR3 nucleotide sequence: TGTGCCAGCAGCTTAGGTCGGAGCGGGAGGAATGAGCAGTTCTTC. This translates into CASSLGRSGRNEQFF.

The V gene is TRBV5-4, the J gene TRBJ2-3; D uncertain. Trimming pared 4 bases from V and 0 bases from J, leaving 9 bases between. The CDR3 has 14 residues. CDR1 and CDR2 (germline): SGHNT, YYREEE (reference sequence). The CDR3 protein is CASSATGSTDTQYF. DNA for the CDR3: TGTGCCAGCAGCGCGACCGGGAGCACAGATACGCAGTATTTT.

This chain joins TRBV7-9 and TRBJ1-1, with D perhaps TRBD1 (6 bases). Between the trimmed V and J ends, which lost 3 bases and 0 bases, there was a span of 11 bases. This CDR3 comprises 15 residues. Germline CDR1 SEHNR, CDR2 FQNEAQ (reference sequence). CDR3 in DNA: TGTGCCAGCAGCTTTACAGGGTCAATGAACACTGAAGCTTTCTTT. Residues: CASSFTGSMNTEAFF.

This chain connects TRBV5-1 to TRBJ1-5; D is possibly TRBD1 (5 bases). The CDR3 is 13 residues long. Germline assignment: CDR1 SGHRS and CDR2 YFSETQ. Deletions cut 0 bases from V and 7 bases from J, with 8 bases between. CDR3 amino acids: CASSLGGAQPQHF. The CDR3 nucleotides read TGCGCCAGCAGCTTGGGCGGGGCCCAGCCCCAGCATTTT.